This TCR beta chain was observed in a study of glioma-infiltrating T cells after dendritic cell vaccination. Study summary: Dendritic cell vaccine was injected intradermally three times, biweekly.

Germline loops: CDR1 MNHEY, CDR2 SVGAGI. With 6 bases removed from V and 1 base from J, the gap between germline ends came to 12 bases. The CDR3 is 14 residues long. Time point denoted: after dendritic cell vaccination, including at tumor progression/relapse. Findings and caveats of the study: The cohort had few patients with full blood and tumor sets.

The immunoSEQ assay amplified TCRB CDR3 from up to 2 ug DNA. The primer mix had 60 V beta and 13 J beta primers. The table came from immunoSEQ multiplex PCR; TCRdb's copy has only in-frame clones and leaves some out. Here the sample spans tens of thousands of clones, more than 75% being singletons. Note on this clone: Its target is unknown.

The source of this sequence is a human donor with glioblastoma. This chain connects TRBV6-5 to TRBJ2-5; D unresolved. This specimen was blood, taken after dendritic cell vaccination. The CDR3 coding sequence is TGTGCCAGCAGCACACTCGGGTCCCAAGAGACCCAGTACTTC. Protein: CASSTLGSQETQYF.